The present T cell receptor beta chain was sequenced within a study of blood T cell repertoires in COVID-19. Study details: PBMCs, B-cell-depleted T cells, or T cells were the source of the cDNA or gDNA that made up the material.

The protocol was immunoSEQ multiplex PCR, while the TCRdb copy is restricted to in-frame clones and leaves out a portion. The repertoire holds approximately 180,000 clones, with approximately 82% as singletons. The CDR3 sequence is 12 residues long. V lost 7 bases to trimming and J lost 4 bases, with 10 bases between them. CDR1 is SNHLY, CDR2 FYNNEI, per germline. Sequences were obtained from PBMCs or T cells enriched from blood (not recorded which). The V call is TRBV2, the J call TRBJ2-5; a weak D match, TRBD2 (7 bases). The TCR originated in a woman aged 50 to 60 who had recovered from COVID-19. CDR3 DNA: TGTGCCAGCATTAGGGGGGGAGAGACCCAGTACTTC. It specifies CASIRGGETQYF.